This T cell receptor (beta chain) emerged from a study of T-cell reconstitution after alpha-beta-depleted transplantation in children (dated by TCRdb to about 2016). A note on the overall study: The study quantitatively tracked T-cell immune reconstitution after TCRalphabeta/CD19-depleted allogeneic hematopoietic cell transplantation in children using TCR repertoire profiling. Points the paper makes about the study in general: In some patients, the high TCRbeta diversity seen at day 60 was put down to recipient T cells and intrathymic progenitors that had survived conditioning. The frequencies of hyperexpanded clones fell over the following months, and after one year, T-cell counts and TCRbeta diversity were mostly attributed to newly produced T cells. The apparently early recovery of alphabetaT-cell counts about two months after transplant reportedly depended on only several hundred rapidly expanded clones that came from non-depleted graft cells.

V is clipped by 4 bases and J by 3 bases, and the sequence between their germline boundaries is 6 bases long. CDR1 and CDR2 are read off the germline V gene (reference sequence) as DFQATT and SNEGSKA. From the cysteine up to the phenylalanine, the CDR3 has a length of 11 residues. Only the CDR3 portion is preserved as DNA: 33 bases, with reading frame beginning at the first base. The treatment or condition label on this specimen signifies: allogeneic hematopoietic cell transplantation with graft depleted of TCRalphabeta T cells and CD19 B cells. TCRalphabeta/CD19-depleted allogeneic hematopoietic cell grafts were given to the transplant recipients, all of whom were children. The library was made by PCR. Sequencer: Illumina HiSeq 2500. Molecular barcoding was employed in the preparation of TCR libraries, with unique molecular identifiers being used to normalize TCRbeta repertoire quantification. In TCRdb, the public reads were trimmed at Q25 with fastp and aligned with MiXCR, with productive beta chains retained. Here each entry gathers all rows of one CDR3 protein and keeps the most common genes and DNA. The sample table holds 800,000 to 1,000,000 distinct CDR3 sequences, of which around 30% were seen once. Roughly 27% of the sample comes from the top ten.

Notes on this clonotype: Its binding antigen is unknown. The input lacks base qualities; no much larger clone sits a single base away.

The specimen was PBMCs, mostly from graft donor cells, collected 360 days after TCRalphabeta/CD19-depleted stem cell transplant. This sequence uses TRBV20-1 and TRBJ2-5; the D segment cannot be called with confidence. This clonotype was sampled from a boy under two years old who had a stem cell transplant for SCID, so the T cells may come from the graft donor. The DNA sequence follows: TGCAGTGCTATAAGGGAAGAGACCCAGTACTTC. Protein translation: CSAIREETQYF.